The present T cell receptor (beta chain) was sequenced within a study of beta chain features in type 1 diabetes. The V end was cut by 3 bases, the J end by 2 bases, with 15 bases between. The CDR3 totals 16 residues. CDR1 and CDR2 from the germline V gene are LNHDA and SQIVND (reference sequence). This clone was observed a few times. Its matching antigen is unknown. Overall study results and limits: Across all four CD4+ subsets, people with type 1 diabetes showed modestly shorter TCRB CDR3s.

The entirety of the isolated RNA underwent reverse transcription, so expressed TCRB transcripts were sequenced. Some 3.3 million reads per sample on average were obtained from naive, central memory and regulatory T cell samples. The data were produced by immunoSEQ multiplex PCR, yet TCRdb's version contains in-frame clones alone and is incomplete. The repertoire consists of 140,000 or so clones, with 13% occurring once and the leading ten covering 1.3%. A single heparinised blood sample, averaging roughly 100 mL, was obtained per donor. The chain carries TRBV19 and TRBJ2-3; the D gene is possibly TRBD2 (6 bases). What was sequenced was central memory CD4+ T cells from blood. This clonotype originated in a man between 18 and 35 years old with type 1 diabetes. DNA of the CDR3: TGTGCCAGTAGTATCCTCGGGCGGGGTGTCACAGATACGCAGTATTTT. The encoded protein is CASSILGRGVTDTQYF.